This T cell receptor beta chain was profiled in a study of blood T cell repertoires in COVID-19. The table came from immunoSEQ multiplex PCR; TCRdb's copy has only in-frame clones and leaves some out. This table has around 190,000 clones, about 91% appearing once. This CDR3 is 15 amino acids long. Trimming took 3 bases from V and 6 from J; bases not matched to a gene: 6. Germline CDR1 LNHDA, CDR2 SQIVND (reference sequence). Sample: PBMCs or T cells enriched from blood (not recorded which). The rearrangement uses TRBV19 and TRBJ2-1; 9 bases map to TRBD2. This receptor was obtained from a man aged 18 to 30 with acute COVID-19. CDR3 sequence reads: CASSILAGGVNEQFF. As DNA, the CDR3 is TGTGCCAGTAGTATTCTCGCGGGGGGGGTCAATGAGCAGTTCTTC.